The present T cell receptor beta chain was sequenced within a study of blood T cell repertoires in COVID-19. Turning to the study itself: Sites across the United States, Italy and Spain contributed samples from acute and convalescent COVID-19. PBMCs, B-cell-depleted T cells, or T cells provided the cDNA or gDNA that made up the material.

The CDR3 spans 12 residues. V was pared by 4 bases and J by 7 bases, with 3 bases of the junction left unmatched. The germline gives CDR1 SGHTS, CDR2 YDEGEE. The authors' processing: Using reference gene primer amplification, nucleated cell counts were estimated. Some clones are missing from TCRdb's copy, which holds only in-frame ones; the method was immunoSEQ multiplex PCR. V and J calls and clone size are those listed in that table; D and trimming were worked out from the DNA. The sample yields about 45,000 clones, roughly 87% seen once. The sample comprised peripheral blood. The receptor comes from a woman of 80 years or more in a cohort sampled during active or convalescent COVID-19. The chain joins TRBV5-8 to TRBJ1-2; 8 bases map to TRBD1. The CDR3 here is CASSRTGSGYTF. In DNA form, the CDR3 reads TGTGCCAGCAGCCGGACAGGGAGTGGCTACACCTTC.